This TCR beta chain is from a study of identical twins. Study-level results: Insertions were reduced in abundant cord blood beta clonotypes but not in memory repertoires. Within twin pairs, the out-of-frame alpha sequences they shared showed excess low generation probability.

Germline loops: CDR1 SGHTA, CDR2 FQGNSA. Trimming cost V 5 bases and J 7 bases; bases outside gene matches: 12. This CDR3 has 15 amino acids. This clonotype came up many times. Its antigen is not identified. Using its own MiXCR run on the 5' RACE reads, TCRdb lists one record per CDR3 protein. This sample has about 210,000 distinct CDR3 sequences; about a tenth occur once, and the top ten carry approximately 5.1%. Sequencing was done on a sample of memory (CD45RO+) T cells sorted from blood. The sequence was obtained from a woman younger than 30 in good health. This chain connects TRBV7-2 to TRBJ1-2; 8 bases line up with TRBD1. The CDR3 sequence: CASSAPDRGSFGYTF. DNA of the CDR3: TGTGCCAGCAGCGCACCAGACAGGGGAAGCTTTGGCTACACCTTC.